This T cell receptor beta chain appears in the sequencing data of a study of T cells in Graves' hyperthyroidism and ophthalmopathy. Amplification of TCR beta CDR3 regions was performed using RNA transcripts as template. HTBI primers were used for first-round RT-PCR of the TCR CDR3. In TCRdb, the multiplex PCR reads were re-called with MiXCR into one record per CDR3 protein. The repertoire holds around 34,000 distinct CDR3 sequences, with approximately 52% as singletons. V shed 8 bases and J shed 3 bases, with 20 bases lying between them. CDR3 length equals 15 residues. CDR1 is MNHEY, CDR2 SVGEGT, per germline. Study-wide findings and caveats: Median prediction lead before ophthalmopathy onset was 5 to 7.5 months with the model.

This clonotype was detected ten times or more. The target antigen is unknown. The chain uses TRBV6-2 or TRBV6-3 and TRBJ2-7; D gene ambiguous. Sequenced input: blood. This TCR derives from a woman aged 40 to 49 with Graves' ophthalmopathy. The CDR3 loop is CASASGASYFYEQYF. The CDR3 nucleotides are TGTGCCAGCGCTTCGGGCGCAAGCTACTTCTACGAGCAGTACTTC.